The 20 T cell receptor beta chains listed next were all sequenced from one sample in a study of blood T cell repertoires in COVID-19. Sequencing was performed with immunoSEQ multiplex PCR; in TCRdb, only in-frame clones are kept and a portion is missing. The table includes 110,000 to 150,000 clones, 84% detected once. The sequenced sample was peripheral blood. The receptor set was obtained from a human donor in a cohort sampled during active COVID-19.

The chain is built from TRBV6-5 and TRBJ1-1; D gene uncertain. Looked up from germline, CDR1 is MNHEY and CDR2 is SVGAGI. V shed 6 bases and J shed 2 bases, with 13 bases lying between them. CDR3 length: 14 residues. The CDR3, as DNA: TGTGCCAGCAGGTCCGCCGGGTCCAACACTGAAGCTTTCTTT. This sequence encodes CASRSAGSNTEAFF.

This clone was observed once. This chain links TRBV12-3 or TRBV12-4 with TRBJ1-1; unclear D gene. The CDR3 sequence is 13 residues long. The germline V and J ends were trimmed by 5 bases and 8 bases, with 15 bases remaining between them. The chain's CDR3 is CASSRQPLEEAFF. The CDR3 DNA sequence: TGTGCCAGCAGTCGACAACCTTTAGAGGAAGCTTTCTTT.

With respect to this clone: Compared with germline, one end of the junction differs, possibly owing to a read error. The chain couples TRBV7-7 to TRBJ2-5; tentative D call: TRBD2 (5 bases). The V gene's germline CDR1 is SSHAT and CDR2 FNYEAQ (reference sequence). This CDR3 has 13 amino acids. DNA of the CDR3: TGTGCTAGCAGCCGAGGGTTGCGGGAGACCCAGTACTTC. It yields the protein CASSRGLRETQYF.

About this clone itself: This sample also contains other DNA sequences that code for the same CDR3. This chain links TRBV3-1 (or the pseudogene TRBV3-2) with TRBJ2-2, with TRBD1 matching 9 bases. Germline V gene lookup returns CDR1 LGHDT and CDR2 YNNKEL (reference sequence). The ends lost 3 bases at V and 4 bases at J; junction bases unmatched: 3. The CDR3 is 15 residues long. CDR3 sequence reads: CASSQDRGGTGELFF. In DNA, the CDR3 is TGTGCCAGCAGCCAGGACAGGGGAGGCACCGGGGAGCTGTTTTTT.

A few counts support this clone. The rearrangement joins TRBV19 to TRBJ1-5; D not certain. Germline V gives CDR1 LNHDA, CDR2 SQIVND (reference sequence). The CDR3 sequence is 17 residues long. Trimming left V 3 bases short and J 1 base short, with 16 bases between. CDR3 sequence (DNA): TGTGCCAGTAGTATCCAGTTTAATCCCTCAAGCAATCAGCCCCAGCATTTT. As protein: CASSIQFNPSSNQPQHF.

This clone turned up a few times. The chain is built from TRBV6-6 and TRBJ2-7, with D maybe TRBD1 (6 bases). Trimming removed 2 bases from V and 5 bases from J, with 16 bases in between. The length of the CDR3 is 15 residues. Germline-derived CDR1 and CDR2 are MNHNY and SVGAGI (reference sequence). The CDR3 reads CASSYPPPGDDEQYF. The CDR3 DNA follows: TGTGCCAGCAGTTACCCACCCCCAGGGGACGACGAGCAGTACTTC.

The chain uses TRBV24-1 and TRBJ2-5, with 8 bases fitting TRBD2. The germline gives CDR1 KGHDR, CDR2 SFDVKD. The V and J ends lost 7 bases and 2 bases, in that order; junction bases with no gene match: 11. The CDR3 runs 16 residues. CDR3 DNA: TGTGCCACCAGCCCGGGGGGGGCTAAACCTCAAGAGACCCAGTACTTC. Amino acids: CATSPGGAKPQETQYF.

The V and J genes are TRBV27 and TRBJ2-1; 8 nucleotides match TRBD2. V gave up 8 bases and J gave up 2 bases; unmatched junction bases: 8. The CDR3 covers 15 residues. Per germline, CDR1 MNHEY and CDR2 SMNVEV (reference sequence). The CDR3 reads CASGKAGVPYNEQFF. In DNA, the CDR3 is TGTGCCAGCGGAAAAGCGGGGGTCCCCTACAATGAGCAGTTCTTC.

The chain employs TRBV9 and TRBJ1-5; D remains ambiguous. This CDR3 spans 15 amino acids. CDR1 and CDR2 (germline): SGDLS, YYNGEE. The germline V and J ends were trimmed by 4 bases and 3 bases, with 14 bases remaining between them. The CDR3 DNA sequence: TGTGCCAGCAGCCCCCACGCGGCGCTCAATCAGCCCCAGCATTTT. Its translation is CASSPHAALNQPQHF.

This clone was seen once. The chain is built from TRBV10-2 and TRBJ2-7; TRBD2 is a possible D gene (5 bases). With 6 bases removed from V and 3 bases from J, the gap between germline ends came to 15 bases. This CDR3 comprises 14 residues. Germline V lookup: CDR1 WSHSY, CDR2 SAAADI. For the CDR3, the DNA is TGCGCCAGCAGGGGATCACTAGTTAACTACGAGCAGTACTTC. Translation gives CASRGSLVNYEQYF.

The chain joins TRBV7-9 to TRBJ1-3; TRBD1 agrees at 7 bases. The CDR3 is 16 amino acids. CDR1 and CDR2 (germline): SEHNR, FQNEAQ (reference sequence). J lost 0 bases, V lost 4 bases, and 6 bases had no gene match. The CDR3 is CASSYTRGISGNTIYF. CDR3 DNA sequence: TGTGCCAGCAGCTATACCAGGGGGATCTCTGGAAACACCATATATTTT.

The chain couples TRBV18 to TRBJ2-5; no firm D call. Per the germline V gene, CDR1 is KGHSH and CDR2 is LQKENI. This CDR3 region has 16 residues. V lost 1 base, J lost 0 bases, and 12 bases lay in between. The CDR3 sequence is CASSPLAVGYQETQYF. The CDR3, as DNA: TGTGCCAGCTCACCACTTGCCGTCGGGTACCAAGAGACCCAGTACTTC. Combining the CDR3 with reference TRBV18 and TRBJ2-5 gives the whole variable domain NAGVMQNPRHLVRRRGQEARLRCSPMKGHSHVYWYRQLPEEGLKFMVYLQKENIIDESGMPKERFSAEFPKEGPSILRIQQVVRGDSAAYFCASSPLAVGYQETQYFGPGTRLLVL.

The DNA for the CDR3 is TGTGCCAGCGGGCACTCCAATGAGCAGTTCTTC. It codes for CASGHSNEQFF. This sequence joins TRBV2 and TRBJ2-1; no reliable D call. Germline CDR1 and CDR2: SNHLY and FYNNEI. Trimming took 8 bases from V and 6 from J, leaving 8 bases between them. The CDR3 spans 11 residues.

This chain uses TRBV7-9 with TRBJ1-5, with D possibly matching TRBD1 (5 bases). The CDR3 sequence is 12 residues long. V shed 10 bases and J shed 4 bases, with 11 bases lying between them. Germline loops: CDR1 SEHNR, CDR2 FQNEAQ (reference sequence). The CDR3 DNA reads as TGTGCCATCCGGTCAGGGAATCAGCCCCAGCATTTT. As protein: CAIRSGNQPQHF.

The chain is built from TRBV3-1 (or the pseudogene TRBV3-2) and TRBJ1-5; a weak D match, TRBD1 (6 bases). The ends were cut back, 6 bases at V and 6 bases at J, with 15 bases in the middle. Germline CDR1 LGHDT, CDR2 YNNKEL (reference sequence). CDR3 size: 14 residues. Written as DNA, the CDR3 is TGTGCCAGCAGTCAGGGCGGGGGGCCTCAGCCCCAGCATTTT. Protein sequence: CASSQGGGPQPQHF.

For this clone: An end of the junction differs from the germline gene, which may be a read error. The gene calls are TRBV9 and TRBJ1-4, with 10 positions matching TRBD1. Per the germline V gene, CDR1 is SGDLS and CDR2 is YYNGEE. The CDR3 is 16 amino acids. The CDR3 here is CASSETGGATNEKLFF. Written as DNA, the CDR3 is TGTGCCAGCAGCGAGACAGGGGGCGCAACGAATGAAAAACTGTTTTTT.

The chain employs TRBV28 and TRBJ1-6; no definite D call. The CDR3 has 13 amino acids. V lost 8 bases and J lost 1, with 6 bases in between. The V gene's germline CDR1 is MDHEN and CDR2 SYDVKM. DNA of the CDR3: TGTGCCAGCGGGCCTTCCTATAATTCACCCCTCCACTTT. This codes for CASGPSYNSPLHF.

The chain is built from TRBV9 and TRBJ2-3; D may be TRBD2 (5 bases). Per the germline V gene, CDR1 is SGDLS and CDR2 is YYNGEE. CDR3 length: 20 amino acids. V dropped 2 bases and J dropped 6 bases, with 31 bases sitting between them. The CDR3 reads CASSVTAVVVEGSRRDTQYF. The CDR3 region has the DNA TGTGCCAGCAGCGTTACTGCGGTGGTGGTAGAGGGAAGCAGGCGGGATACGCAGTATTTT.

In its sample, this clone was seen once. Relative to the germline gene, one junction end is altered; a read error may explain this. The chain combines TRBV29-1 with TRBJ2-5; 9 positions agree with TRBD1. CDR1 is SQVTM, CDR2 ANQGSEA, per germline. The CDR3 spans 13 residues. For the CDR3, the DNA is TGCAGCGTTGATGGGACAGGGCGAGAGCCCCAGTACTTC. The encoded protein is CSVDGTGREPQYF.

The chain recombines TRBV11-3 with TRBJ2-5, with D maybe TRBD1 (5 bases). V shed 0 bases and J shed 7 bases, with 15 bases lying between them. Germline V gene lookup returns CDR1 SGHNT and CDR2 YENEEA. The CDR3 totals 15 residues. The CDR3 nucleotides are TGTGCCAGCAGCTTAGAACGGCCCAGGGTTGGGACCCAGTACTTC. It encodes CASSLERPRVGTQYF.